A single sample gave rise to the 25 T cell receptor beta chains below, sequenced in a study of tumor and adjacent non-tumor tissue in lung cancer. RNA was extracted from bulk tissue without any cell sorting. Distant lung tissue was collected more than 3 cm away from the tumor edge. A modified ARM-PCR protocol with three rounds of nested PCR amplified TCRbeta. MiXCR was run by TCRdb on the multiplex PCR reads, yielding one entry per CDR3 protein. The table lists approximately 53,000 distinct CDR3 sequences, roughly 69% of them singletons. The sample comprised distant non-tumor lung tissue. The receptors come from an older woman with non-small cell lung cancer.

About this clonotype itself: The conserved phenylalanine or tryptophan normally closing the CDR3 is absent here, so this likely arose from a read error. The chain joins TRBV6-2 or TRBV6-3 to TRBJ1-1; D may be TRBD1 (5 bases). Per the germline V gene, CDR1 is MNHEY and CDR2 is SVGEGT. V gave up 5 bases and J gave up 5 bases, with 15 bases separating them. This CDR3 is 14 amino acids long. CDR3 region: CASSHGRGGTEAFI. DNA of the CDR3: TGTGCCAGCAGTCATGGCCGGGGCGGTACTGAAGCTTTCATT.

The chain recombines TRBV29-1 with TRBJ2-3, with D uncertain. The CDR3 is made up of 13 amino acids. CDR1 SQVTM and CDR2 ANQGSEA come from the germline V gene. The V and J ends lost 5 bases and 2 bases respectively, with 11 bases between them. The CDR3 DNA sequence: TGCAGCGTTTGGGGATTCAACACAGATACGCAGTATTTT. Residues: CSVWGFNTDTQYF.

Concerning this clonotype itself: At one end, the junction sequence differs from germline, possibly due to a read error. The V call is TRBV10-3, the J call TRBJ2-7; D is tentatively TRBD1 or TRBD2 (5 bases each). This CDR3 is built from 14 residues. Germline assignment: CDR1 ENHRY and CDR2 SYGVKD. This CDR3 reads CANSERGRDDEQYF. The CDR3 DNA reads TGTGCCAACAGTGAACGAGGCCGGGACGACGAGCAGTACTTC.

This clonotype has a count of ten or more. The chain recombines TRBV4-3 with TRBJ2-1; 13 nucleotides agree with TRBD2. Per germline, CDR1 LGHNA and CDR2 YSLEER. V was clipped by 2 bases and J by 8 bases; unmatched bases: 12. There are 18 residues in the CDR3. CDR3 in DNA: TGCGCCAGCAGCCAATTTTTCACTAGCGGGAGGGCGTTCGATGAGCAGTTCTTC. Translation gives CASSQFFTSGRAFDEQFF.

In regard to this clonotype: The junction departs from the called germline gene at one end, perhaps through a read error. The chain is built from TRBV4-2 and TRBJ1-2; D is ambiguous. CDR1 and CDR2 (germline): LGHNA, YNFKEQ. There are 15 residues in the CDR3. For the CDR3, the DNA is TGCGCCAACAGCCAATTGGACCTACCCAACTATGGCTACGCCTTC. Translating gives CANSQLDLPNYGYAF.

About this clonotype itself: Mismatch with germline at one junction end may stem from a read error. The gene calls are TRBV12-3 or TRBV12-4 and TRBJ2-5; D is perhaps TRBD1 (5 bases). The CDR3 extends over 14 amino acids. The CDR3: CARSLRQGEQTQYF. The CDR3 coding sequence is TGTGCCCGCAGCTTACGGCAGGGCGAACAGACCCAGTACTTC.

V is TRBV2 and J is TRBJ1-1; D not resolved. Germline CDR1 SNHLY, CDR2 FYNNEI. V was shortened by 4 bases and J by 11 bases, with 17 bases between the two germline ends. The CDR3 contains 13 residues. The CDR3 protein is CASSVSQKVSAFF. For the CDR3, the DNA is TGTGCCAGCAGTGTATCACAAAAAGTCTCGGCTTTCTTT.

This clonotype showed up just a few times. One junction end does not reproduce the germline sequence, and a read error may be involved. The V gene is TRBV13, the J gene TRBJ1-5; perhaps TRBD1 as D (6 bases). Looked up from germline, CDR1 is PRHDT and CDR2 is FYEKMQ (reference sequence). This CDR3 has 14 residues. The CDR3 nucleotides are TGTGCCAACAGCTTGGGGACATCTAATCAGCCCCAGCATTTT. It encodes CANSLGTSNQPQHF.

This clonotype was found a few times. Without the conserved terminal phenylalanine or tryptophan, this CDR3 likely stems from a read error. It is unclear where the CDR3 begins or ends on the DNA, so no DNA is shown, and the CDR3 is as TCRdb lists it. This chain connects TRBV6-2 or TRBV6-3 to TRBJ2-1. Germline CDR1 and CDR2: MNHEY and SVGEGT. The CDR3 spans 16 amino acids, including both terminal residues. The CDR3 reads CASSYSMQPRVNEQLL.

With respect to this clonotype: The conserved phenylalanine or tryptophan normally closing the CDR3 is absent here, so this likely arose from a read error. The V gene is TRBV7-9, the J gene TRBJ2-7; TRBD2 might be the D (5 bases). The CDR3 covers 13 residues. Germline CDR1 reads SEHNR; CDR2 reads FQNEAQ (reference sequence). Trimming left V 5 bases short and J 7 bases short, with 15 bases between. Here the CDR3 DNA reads TGTGCCAGCAGCCGAGGACTGGGGAGTGAGCAGTACTCC. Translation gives CASSRGLGSEQYS.

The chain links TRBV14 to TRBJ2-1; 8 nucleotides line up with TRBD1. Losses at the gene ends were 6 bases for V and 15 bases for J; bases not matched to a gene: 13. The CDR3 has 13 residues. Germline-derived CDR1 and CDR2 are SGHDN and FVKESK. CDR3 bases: TGTGCCAGCAGTTCGGACAGGGATGGTGGGCGGTTCTTC. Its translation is CASSSDRDGGRFF.

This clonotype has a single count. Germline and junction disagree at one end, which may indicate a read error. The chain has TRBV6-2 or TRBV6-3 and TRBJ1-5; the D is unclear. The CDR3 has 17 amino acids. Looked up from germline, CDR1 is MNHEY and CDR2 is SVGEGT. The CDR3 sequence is CGSSYTGDTSSNQPQHF. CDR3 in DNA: TGTGGCAGCAGTTACACGGGTGACACCTCTAGCAATCAGCCCCAGCATTTT.

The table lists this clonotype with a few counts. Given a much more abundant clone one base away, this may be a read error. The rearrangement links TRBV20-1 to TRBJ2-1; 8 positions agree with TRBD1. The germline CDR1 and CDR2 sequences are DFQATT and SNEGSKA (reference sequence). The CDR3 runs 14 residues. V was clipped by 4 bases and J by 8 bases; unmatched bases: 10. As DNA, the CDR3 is TGCAGTGCTACCCACGGACAGGGAGGCGATGAGCAGTTCTTC. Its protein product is CSATHGQGGDEQFF.

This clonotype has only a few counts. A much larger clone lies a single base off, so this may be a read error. For the CDR3, the DNA is TGTGTCAGCAGTGGTCCGACAGGGGGCAAGTACGAGCAGTACTTC. As protein: CVSSGPTGGKYEQYF. This chain joins TRBV6-1 and TRBJ2-7; 10 bases match TRBD1. Germline V lookup: CDR1 MNHNS, CDR2 SASEGT. The CDR3 is made up of 15 amino acids.

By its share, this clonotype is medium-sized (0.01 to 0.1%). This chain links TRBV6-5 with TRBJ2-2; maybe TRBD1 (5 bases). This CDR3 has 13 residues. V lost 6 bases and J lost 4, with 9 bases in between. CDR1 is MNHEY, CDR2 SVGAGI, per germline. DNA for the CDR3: TGTGCCAGCAGAAGACAGACCACCGGGGAGCTGTTTTTT. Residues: CASRRQTTGELFF.

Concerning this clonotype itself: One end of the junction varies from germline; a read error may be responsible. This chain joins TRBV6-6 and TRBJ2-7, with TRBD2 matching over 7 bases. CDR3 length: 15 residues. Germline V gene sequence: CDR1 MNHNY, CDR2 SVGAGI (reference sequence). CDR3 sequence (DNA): TGTGCCAGCAGTCACCAGACGGGGGGAGACTACGAGCAGAACTTC. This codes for CASSHQTGGDYEQNF.

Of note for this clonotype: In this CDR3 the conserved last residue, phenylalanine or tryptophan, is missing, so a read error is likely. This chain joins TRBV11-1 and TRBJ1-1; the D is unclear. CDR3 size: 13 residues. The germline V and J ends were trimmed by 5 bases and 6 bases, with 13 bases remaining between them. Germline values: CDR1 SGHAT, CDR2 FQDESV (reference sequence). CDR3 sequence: CASSRLGGSEAFL. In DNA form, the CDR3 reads TGTGCCAGCAGCCGATTGGGCGGTTCTGAAGCTTTCCTT.

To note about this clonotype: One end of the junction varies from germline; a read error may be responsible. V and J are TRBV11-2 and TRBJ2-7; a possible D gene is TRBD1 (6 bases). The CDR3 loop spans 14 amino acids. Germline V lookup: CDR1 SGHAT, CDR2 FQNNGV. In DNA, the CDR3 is TGTGCCAGCACCTTACCAACAGGGCGCTGCGAGCAGTACTTC. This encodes CASTLPTGRCEQYF. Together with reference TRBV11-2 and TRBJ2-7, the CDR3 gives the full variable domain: EAGVAQSPRYKIIEKRQSVAFWCNPISGHATLYWYQQILGQGPKLLIQFQNNGVVDDSQLPKDRFSAERLKGVDSTLKIQPAKLEDSAVYLCASTLPTGRCEQYFGPGTRLTVT.

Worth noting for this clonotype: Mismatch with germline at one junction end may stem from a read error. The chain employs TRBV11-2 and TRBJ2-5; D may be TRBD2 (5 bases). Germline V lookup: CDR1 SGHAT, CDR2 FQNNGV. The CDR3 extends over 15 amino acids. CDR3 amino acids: CTSTHGVPKKETQHF. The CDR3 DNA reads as TGTACCAGCACCCACGGGGTCCCAAAGAAAGAGACCCAGCACTTC. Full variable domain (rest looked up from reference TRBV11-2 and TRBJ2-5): EAGVAQSPRYKIIEKRQSVAFWCNPISGHATLYWYQQILGQGPKLLIQFQNNGVVDDSQLPKDRFSAERLKGVDSTLKIQPAKLEDSAVYLCTSTHGVPKKETQHFGPGTRLLVL.

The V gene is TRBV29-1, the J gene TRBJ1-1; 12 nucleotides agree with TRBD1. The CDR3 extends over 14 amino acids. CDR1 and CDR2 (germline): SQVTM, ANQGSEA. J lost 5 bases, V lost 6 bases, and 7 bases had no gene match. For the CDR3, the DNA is TGCAGCGTCGCCGGGACAGGGGGCGATACTGAAGCTTTCTTT. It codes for CSVAGTGGDTEAFF.

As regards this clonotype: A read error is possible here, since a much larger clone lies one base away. The CDR3 is CTSSFSVGEQYF. The CDR3 DNA reads TGTACCAGCAGTTTTTCAGTAGGAGAGCAGTACTTC. The rearrangement links TRBV28 to TRBJ2-7; D gene unclear. The CDR3 runs 12 residues. Per the germline V gene, CDR1 is MDHEN and CDR2 is SYDVKM. Drawing the rest from reference TRBV28 and TRBJ2-7, the complete variable domain is DVKVTQSSRYLVKRTGEKVFLECVQDMDHENMFWYRQDPGLGLRLIYFSYDVKMKEKGDIPEGYSVSREKKERFSLILESASTNQTSMYLCTSSFSVGEQYFGPGTRLTVT.

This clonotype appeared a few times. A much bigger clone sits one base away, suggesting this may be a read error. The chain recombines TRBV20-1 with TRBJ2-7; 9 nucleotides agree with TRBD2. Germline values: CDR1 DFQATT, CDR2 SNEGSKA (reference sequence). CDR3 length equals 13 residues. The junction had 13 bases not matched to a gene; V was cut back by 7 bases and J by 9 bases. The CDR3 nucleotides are TGCAGTGTTAGGCGGGGGGGCACGCACGGGCAGTACTTC. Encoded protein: CSVRRGGTHGQYF.

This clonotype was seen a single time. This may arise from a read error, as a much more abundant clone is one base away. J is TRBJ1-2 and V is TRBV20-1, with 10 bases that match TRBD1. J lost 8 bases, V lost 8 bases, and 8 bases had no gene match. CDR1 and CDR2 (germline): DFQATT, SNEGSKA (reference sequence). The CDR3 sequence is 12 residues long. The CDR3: CSTEGQGVGYTF. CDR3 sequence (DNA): TGCAGTACTGAAGGACAGGGGGTCGGCTACACCTTC.

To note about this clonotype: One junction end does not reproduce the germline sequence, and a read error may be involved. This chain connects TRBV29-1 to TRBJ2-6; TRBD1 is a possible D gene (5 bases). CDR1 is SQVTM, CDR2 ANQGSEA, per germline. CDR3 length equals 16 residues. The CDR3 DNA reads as TGCAGCGTTGAGAGCTGGAGCGCCTCTGGGGCCAACGCCCTGACTTTC. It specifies CSVESWSASGANALTF.

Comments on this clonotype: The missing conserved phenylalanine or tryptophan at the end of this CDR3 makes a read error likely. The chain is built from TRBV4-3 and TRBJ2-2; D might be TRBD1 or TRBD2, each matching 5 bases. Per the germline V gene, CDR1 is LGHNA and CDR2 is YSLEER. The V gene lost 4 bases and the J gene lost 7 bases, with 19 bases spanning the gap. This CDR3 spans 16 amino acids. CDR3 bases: TGCGCCAGCAGCCTCACCCGGGAAGGGGTTGGCGGGGAGCTGTTTTAT. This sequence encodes CASSLTREGVGGELFY.